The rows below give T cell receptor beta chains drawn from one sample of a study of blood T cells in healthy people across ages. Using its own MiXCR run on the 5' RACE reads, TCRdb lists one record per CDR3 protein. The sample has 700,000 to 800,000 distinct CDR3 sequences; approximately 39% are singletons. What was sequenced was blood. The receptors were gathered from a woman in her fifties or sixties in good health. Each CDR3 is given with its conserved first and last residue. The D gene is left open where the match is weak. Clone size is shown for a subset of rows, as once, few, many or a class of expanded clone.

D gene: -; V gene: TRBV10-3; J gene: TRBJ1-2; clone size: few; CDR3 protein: CAISDGRGGEYGYTF; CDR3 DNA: TGTGCCATCAGTGATGGCAGGGGAGGGGAGTATGGCTACACCTTC
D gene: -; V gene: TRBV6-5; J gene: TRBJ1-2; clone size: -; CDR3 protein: CASSYGRGYTF; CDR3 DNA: TGTGCCAGCAGTTATGGGAGGGGCTACACCTTC
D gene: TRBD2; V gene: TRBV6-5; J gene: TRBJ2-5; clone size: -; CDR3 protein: CASSYQRGVQETQYF; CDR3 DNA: TGTGCCAGCAGTTACCAGCGGGGGGTCCAAGAGACCCAGTACTTC
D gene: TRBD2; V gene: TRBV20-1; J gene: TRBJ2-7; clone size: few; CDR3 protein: CSAMIPGTSGGTYEQYF; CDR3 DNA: TGCAGTGCTATGATCCCCGGGACTAGCGGGGGCACCTACGAGCAGTACTTC
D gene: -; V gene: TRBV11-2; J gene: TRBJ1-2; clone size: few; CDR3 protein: CASSCPGNYGYTF; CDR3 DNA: TGTGCCAGCAGCTGCCCGGGGAACTATGGCTACACCTTC
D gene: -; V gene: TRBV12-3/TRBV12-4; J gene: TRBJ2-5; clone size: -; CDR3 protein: CASSAGGGGQETQYF; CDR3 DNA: TGTGCCAGCAGCGCCGGGGGAGGGGGCCAAGAGACCCAGTACTTC
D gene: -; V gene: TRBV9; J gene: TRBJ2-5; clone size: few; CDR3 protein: CASSVTGRETQYF; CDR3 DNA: TGTGCCAGCAGCGTGACCGGAAGGGAGACCCAGTACTTC
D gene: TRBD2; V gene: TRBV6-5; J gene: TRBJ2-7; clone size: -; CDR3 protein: CASSRRGVYEQYF; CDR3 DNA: TGTGCCAGCAGCCGGCGGGGGGTCTACGAGCAGTACTTC
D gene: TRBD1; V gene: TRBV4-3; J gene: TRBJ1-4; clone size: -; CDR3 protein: CASSQGTADSRKLFF; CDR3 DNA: TGCGCCAGCAGCCAGGGGACAGCCGACTCGCGAAAACTGTTTTTT
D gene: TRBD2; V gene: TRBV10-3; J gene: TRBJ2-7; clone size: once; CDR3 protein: CAISPTSGINEQYF; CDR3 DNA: TGTGCCATCAGCCCGACTAGCGGGATAAACGAGCAGTACTTC
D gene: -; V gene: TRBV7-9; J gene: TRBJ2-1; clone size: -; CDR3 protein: CASSLGRGGGSYNEQFF; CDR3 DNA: TGTGCCAGCAGCTTGGGACGAGGGGGAGGCTCCTACAATGAGCAGTTCTTC
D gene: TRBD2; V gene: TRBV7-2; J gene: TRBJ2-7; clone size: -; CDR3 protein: CASSPRTSGPSYEQYF; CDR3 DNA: TGTGCCAGCAGCCCCCGGACTAGCGGTCCTTCCTACGAGCAGTACTTC
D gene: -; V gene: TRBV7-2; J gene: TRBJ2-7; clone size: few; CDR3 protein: CASSLGGGRAYEQYF; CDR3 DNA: TGTGCCAGCAGCTTAGGGGGCGGCCGGGCCTACGAGCAGTACTTC
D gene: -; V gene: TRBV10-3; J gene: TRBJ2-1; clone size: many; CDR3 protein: CAISGQYEQFF; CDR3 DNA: TGTGCCATCAGTGGACAGTATGAGCAGTTCTTC
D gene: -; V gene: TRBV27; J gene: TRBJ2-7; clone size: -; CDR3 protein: CASSLNIYYEQYF; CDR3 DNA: TGTGCCAGCAGTTTAAACATATACTACGAGCAGTACTTC
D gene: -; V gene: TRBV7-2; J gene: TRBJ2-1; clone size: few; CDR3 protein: CASSPGTGLLPYNEQFF; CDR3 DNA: TGTGCCAGCAGCCCAGGAACAGGTCTGCTACCTTACAATGAGCAGTTCTTC
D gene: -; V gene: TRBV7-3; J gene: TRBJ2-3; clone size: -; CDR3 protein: CASSQRAVTSTDTQYF; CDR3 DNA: TGTGCCAGCAGCCAAAGAGCGGTGACGAGCACAGATACGCAGTATTTT
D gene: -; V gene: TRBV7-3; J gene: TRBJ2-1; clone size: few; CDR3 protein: CASSFSRGPDNEQFF; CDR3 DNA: TGTGCCAGCAGCTTTTCACGGGGCCCAGACAATGAGCAGTTCTTC
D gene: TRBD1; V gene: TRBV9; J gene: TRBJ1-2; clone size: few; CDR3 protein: CASSVATAGTGSGYTF; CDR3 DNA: TGTGCCAGCAGCGTGGCAACCGCCGGGACAGGTTCTGGCTACACCTTC
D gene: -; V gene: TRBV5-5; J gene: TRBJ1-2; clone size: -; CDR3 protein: CASSPGIRGHTF; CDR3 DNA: TGTGCCAGCAGCCCAGGGATACGTGGCCACACCTTC
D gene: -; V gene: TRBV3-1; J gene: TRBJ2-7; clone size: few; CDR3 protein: CASSPTFKSYEQYF; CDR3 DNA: TGTGCCAGCAGCCCTACCTTCAAGTCCTACGAGCAGTACTTC
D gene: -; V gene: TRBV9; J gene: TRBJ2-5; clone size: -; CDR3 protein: CASSPYEGRETQYF; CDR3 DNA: TGTGCCAGCAGCCCCTACGAGGGTCGGGAGACCCAGTACTTC
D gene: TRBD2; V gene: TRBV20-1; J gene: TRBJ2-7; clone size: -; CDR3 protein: CSAEGASGRQYEQYF; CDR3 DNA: TGCAGTGCTGAGGGAGCTAGCGGGAGACAATACGAGCAGTACTTC
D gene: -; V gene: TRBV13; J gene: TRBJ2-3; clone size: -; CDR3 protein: CASSLRQDRTDTQYF; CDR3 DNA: TGTGCCAGCAGCCTACGACAGGACCGCACAGATACGCAGTATTTT
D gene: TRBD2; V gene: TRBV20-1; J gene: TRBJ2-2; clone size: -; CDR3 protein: CSARDKQGLAGGKYTGELFF; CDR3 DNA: TGCAGTGCTAGAGATAAACAAGGCCTAGCGGGAGGAAAGTACACCGGGGAGCTGTTTTTT